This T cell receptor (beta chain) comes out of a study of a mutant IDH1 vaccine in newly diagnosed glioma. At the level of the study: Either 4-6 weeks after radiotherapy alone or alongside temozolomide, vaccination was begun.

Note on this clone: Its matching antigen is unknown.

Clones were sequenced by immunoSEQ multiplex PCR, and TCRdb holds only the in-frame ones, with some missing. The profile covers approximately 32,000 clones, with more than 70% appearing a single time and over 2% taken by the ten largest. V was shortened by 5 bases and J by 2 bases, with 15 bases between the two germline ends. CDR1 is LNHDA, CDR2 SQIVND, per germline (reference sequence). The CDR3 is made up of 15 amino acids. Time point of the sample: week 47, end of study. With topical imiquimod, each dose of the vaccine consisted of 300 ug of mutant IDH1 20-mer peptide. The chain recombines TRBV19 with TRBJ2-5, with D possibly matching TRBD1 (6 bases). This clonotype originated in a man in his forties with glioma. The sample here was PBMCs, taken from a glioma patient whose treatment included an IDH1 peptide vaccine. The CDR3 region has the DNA TGTGCCAGTAGTCTTTACGCCGGGACACAAGAGACCCAGTACTTC. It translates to CASSLYAGTQETQYF. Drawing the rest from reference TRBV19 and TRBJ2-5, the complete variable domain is DGGITQSPKYLFRKEGQNVTLSCEQNLNHDAMYWYRQDPGQGLRLIYYSQIVNDFQKGDIAEGYSVSREKKESFPLTVTSAQKNPTAFYLCASSLYAGTQETQYFGPGTRLLVL.